Following are 9 T cell receptor beta chains from one sample sequenced in a study of blood T cell repertoires in COVID-19. Produced via immunoSEQ multiplex PCR; TCRdb's table is partial and in-frame only. The sample has approximately 310,000 clones, approximately 83% seen once. The sequenced sample consisted of PBMCs or T cells enriched from blood (not recorded which). These TCRs come from a man aged 30 to 39 who had recovered from COVID-19.

The V call is TRBV14, the J call TRBJ1-6; D gene ambiguous. CDR1 SGHDN and CDR2 FVKESK come from the germline V gene. The V and J ends lost 1 base and 10 bases respectively, with 23 bases between them. The CDR3 extends over 18 amino acids. CDR3 coding DNA: TGTGCCAGCAGCCAAGTACAGTATCATCCTAACGTTGGCTCACCCCTCCACTTT. It translates to CASSQVQYHPNVGSPLHF.

The chain carries TRBV6-5 and TRBJ2-7; 10 bases agree with TRBD1. The junction had 4 bases not matched to a gene; V was cut back by 8 bases and J by 3 bases. Germline values: CDR1 MNHEY, CDR2 SVGAGI. The CDR3 covers 13 residues. Here the CDR3 DNA reads TGTGCCAGCCTGGGACAGGGGCTCTACGAGCAGTACTTC. Translating gives CASLGQGLYEQYF.

The chain recombines TRBV11-2 with TRBJ2-2; 13 nucleotides line up with TRBD2. The junction had 8 bases not matched to a gene; V was cut back by 6 bases and J by 7 bases. Looked up from germline, CDR1 is SGHAT and CDR2 is FQNNGV. CDR3 length: 16 amino acids. The CDR3 DNA is TGTGCCAGCAGTTTCACTAGCGGGGGGGCGAGCGGGGAGCTGTTTTTT. This encodes CASSFTSGGASGELFF.

This clone was recorded only once. The rearrangement uses TRBV3-1 (or the pseudogene TRBV3-2) and TRBJ2-3, with 7 bases fitting TRBD1. CDR1 and CDR2 (germline): LGHDT, YNNKEL (reference sequence). The CDR3 is made up of 13 amino acids. The V and J ends lost 6 bases and 4 bases, in that order; junction bases with no gene match: 4. Here the CDR3 reads CASSLQGADTQYF. CDR3 in DNA: TGTGCCAGCAGTCTCCAGGGGGCAGATACGCAGTATTTT.

This sequence joins TRBV10-3 and TRBJ1-5; D may be TRBD1 (5 bases). CDR1 is ENHRY, CDR2 SYGVKD, per germline. The V end lost 1 base, the J end lost 2 bases, and 9 bases lay between the germline ends. The CDR3 sequence is 15 residues long. As DNA, the CDR3 is TGTGCCATCAGTGAGTTGGGGGGTGGCAATCAGCCCCAGCATTTT. Protein product: CAISELGGGNQPQHF.

V gene TRBV9 combines with J gene TRBJ2-7; 8 bases fit TRBD1. The CDR3 loop spans 15 amino acids. V shed 4 bases, J shed 6 bases, and the junction held 12 bases outside the gene matches. Germline CDR1 SGDLS, CDR2 YYNGEE. In nucleotides, the CDR3 is TGTGCCAGCAGCCCCTGGGAGTTTACAGGGGGCGAGCAGTACTTC. This encodes CASSPWEFTGGEQYF.

The V and J genes are TRBV11-3 and TRBJ2-5; tentatively, D is TRBD2 (5 bases). The CDR3 has 13 amino acids. V dropped 4 bases and J dropped 9 bases, with 15 bases sitting between them. Germline CDR1 reads SGHNT; CDR2 reads YENEEA. The CDR3 sequence is CASSSNSGLAQYF. DNA for the CDR3: TGTGCCAGCAGCTCAAACAGCGGACTGGCCCAGTACTTC.

The chain combines TRBV7-9 with TRBJ2-7; 9 positions agree with TRBD1. With V trimmed by 6 bases and J by 4 bases, 10 bases remained unmatched. This CDR3 is 15 amino acids long. Per the germline V gene, CDR1 is SEHNR and CDR2 is FQNEAQ (reference sequence). CDR3 residues: CASSKGQGPFYEQYF. The CDR3 DNA reads as TGTGCCAGCAGTAAGGGACAGGGACCATTTTACGAGCAGTACTTC.

J is TRBJ2-7 and V is TRBV10-3; D is uncertain. The CDR3 loop spans 12 amino acids. V was cut by 2 bases and J by 2 bases, with 4 bases left in between. From germline, CDR1 is ENHRY and CDR2 SYGVKD. The CDR3 nucleotides read TGTGCCATCAGTGAGACAGCCTACGAGCAGTACTTC. Its protein is CAISETAYEQYF.